The 29 T cell receptor beta chains given below trace back to one sample, sequenced in a study of blood T cell repertoires in COVID-19. The assay was immunoSEQ multiplex PCR, and TCRdb's table has in-frame clones only and misses some. The table lists roughly 70,000 clones, around 78% of them singletons, with roughly 16% in the top ten. Sample: peripheral blood. The source is a human donor in a cohort sampled during active COVID-19.

This chain connects TRBV2 to TRBJ2-6; D is uncertain. The germline V and J ends were trimmed by 7 bases and 0 bases, with 16 bases remaining between them. The CDR3 contains 17 residues. In germline, CDR1 is SNHLY, CDR2 FYNNEI. CDR3 protein: CASTGTRVNSGANVLTF. CDR3 nucleotides: TGTGCCAGCACGGGTACGCGCGTAAACTCTGGGGCCAACGTCCTGACTTTC.

This chain links TRBV5-1 with TRBJ1-1; 10 bases map to TRBD1. Looked up from germline, CDR1 is SGHRS and CDR2 is YFSETQ. The CDR3 sequence is 16 residues long. V trimming: 2 bases; J trimming: 1 base; junction bases outside the gene matches: 5. CDR3 loop: CASSFGTGVTNTEAFF. DNA of the CDR3: TGCGCCAGCAGCTTCGGGACAGGGGTCACGAACACTGAAGCTTTCTTT.

This chain links TRBV10-2 with TRBJ1-2; D not resolved. The CDR3 has 14 residues. Germline lookup yields CDR1 WSHSY and CDR2 SAAADI. V dropped 4 bases and J dropped 0 bases, with 9 bases sitting between them. CDR3 nucleotides: TGCGCCAGCAGTGGAGCGGGAACTAACTATGGCTACACCTTC. This translates into CASSGAGTNYGYTF.

Here the CDR3 DNA reads TGTGCCAGCAGTTTAAGGGGGCAGACTGAAGCTTTCTTT. This translates into CASSLRGQTEAFF. V gene TRBV6-5 combines with J gene TRBJ1-1; 7 nucleotides line up with TRBD1. Germline V gene data show CDR1 as MNHEY and CDR2 as SVGAGI. The ends lost 4 bases at V and 5 bases at J; junction bases unmatched: 4. The length of the CDR3 is 13 residues.

The genes are TRBV6-5 and TRBJ2-7; 10 bases are a match to TRBD1. V lost 2 bases, J lost 4 bases, and 2 bases stayed unmatched. Per germline, CDR1 MNHEY and CDR2 SVGAGI. CDR3 length: 14 residues. The CDR3, as DNA: TGTGCCAGCAGTTACGGGGGACAGGGGTACGAGCAGTACTTC. Translation: CASSYGGQGYEQYF.

This chain joins TRBV6-2 or TRBV6-3 and TRBJ1-1; 9 nucleotides agree with TRBD1. The CDR3 contains 16 residues. Trimming removed 0 bases from V and 4 bases from J; junction bases left unmatched: 6. Germline CDR1 is MNHEY and CDR2 is SVGEGT. The CDR3 is CASSYSRTGASTEAFF. DNA for the CDR3: TGTGCCAGCAGTTACTCCCGGACAGGGGCCAGCACTGAAGCTTTCTTT.

The rearrangement joins TRBV7-9 to TRBJ2-7; D is possibly TRBD1 (6 bases). The CDR3 runs to 14 residues. V dropped 2 bases and J dropped 5 bases, with 13 bases sitting between them. The V gene's germline CDR1 is SEHNR and CDR2 FQNEAQ (reference sequence). In DNA, the CDR3 is TGTGCCAGCAGCTTAAGCAGGGGCACCGACGAGCAGTACTTC. It specifies CASSLSRGTDEQYF.

This clone was picked up a small number of times. V gene TRBV19 combines with J gene TRBJ1-1, with D maybe TRBD1 (6 bases). Trimming removed 5 bases at V and 3 bases at J, with 19 bases between. CDR3 length: 16 amino acids. The germline CDR1 and CDR2 sequences are LNHDA and SQIVND (reference sequence). The CDR3 loop reads CASSAAGQFWDTEAFF. The CDR3 DNA reads as TGTGCCAGTAGTGCAGCCGGACAGTTCTGGGACACTGAAGCTTTCTTT.

The chain uses TRBV7-8 and TRBJ2-7; TRBD2 aligns across 8 bases. V gave up 5 bases and J gave up 4 bases; unmatched junction bases: 13. Looked up from germline, CDR1 is SGHVS and CDR2 is FQNEAQ. The CDR3 loop spans 16 amino acids. CDR3 sequence reads: CASSPKLSGKPYEQYF. For the CDR3, the DNA is TGTGCCAGCAGCCCAAAACTTAGCGGGAAGCCTTACGAGCAGTACTTC. Variable domain in full (rest from reference TRBV7-8 and TRBJ2-7): GAGVSQSPRYKVAKRGQDVALRCDPISGHVSLFWYQQALGQGPEFLTYFQNEAQLDKSGLPSDRFFAERPEGSVSTLKIQRTQQEDSAVYLCASSPKLSGKPYEQYFGPGTRLTVT.

The rearrangement joins TRBV4-1 to TRBJ1-1, with TRBD1 matching 7 bases. The CDR3 covers 14 residues. CDR1 and CDR2 from the germline V gene are MGHRA and YSYEKL. Losses at the gene ends were 4 bases for V and 7 bases for J; bases not matched to a gene: 9. The CDR3 nucleotides read TGCGCCAGCAGCCGCGAGACAGGGTACGGTGAAGCTTTCTTT. Translating it yields CASSRETGYGEAFF.

The V call is TRBV24-1, the J call TRBJ2-3, with 12 bases fitting TRBD2. The J segment lost 0 bases and the V segment lost 2 bases, leaving 11 bases of the junction unmatched. CDR1 KGHDR and CDR2 SFDVKD come from the germline V gene. The CDR3 is 20 amino acids. In nucleotides, the CDR3 is TGTGCCACCAGTGATTGGCTACTAGCGGGAGGAATAAGTAGCACAGATACGCAGTATTTT. This sequence encodes CATSDWLLAGGISSTDTQYF.

The chain links TRBV14 to TRBJ1-4; the D gene is possibly TRBD1 (5 bases). Deletions cut 4 bases from V and 10 bases from J, with 19 bases between. Germline V gene sequence: CDR1 SGHDN, CDR2 FVKESK. CDR3 length equals 15 residues. CDR3 in DNA: TGTGCCAGCAGCCCCTTAACCCCGACAGACGGAAAACTGTTTTTT. Translating gives CASSPLTPTDGKLFF.

The chain has TRBV27 and TRBJ2-3; TRBD2 is a possible D gene (6 bases). Trimming stripped 6 bases from V and 2 bases from J, with 15 bases between. The CDR3 length is 15 residues. The V gene's germline CDR1 is MNHEY and CDR2 SMNVEV (reference sequence). The CDR3 bases are TGTGCCAGCAGCCTTTACGGCGGGATCACAGATACGCAGTATTTT. The encoded protein is CASSLYGGITDTQYF.

The chain has TRBV5-4 and TRBJ1-1; no reliable D call. Germline V gene lookup returns CDR1 SGHNT and CDR2 YYREEE (reference sequence). V was clipped by 4 bases and J by 1 base, with 20 bases between them. This CDR3 contains 17 residues. CDR3 DNA: TGTGCCAGCAGCCCCCGAGGCTGGGTGACCCCGAACACTGAAGCTTTCTTT. It encodes CASSPRGWVTPNTEAFF.

This clone was seen only once. The chain has TRBV5-4 and TRBJ1-3; 10 nucleotides align to TRBD1. The CDR3 spans 15 residues. The trim removed 3 bases at V and 5 bases at J, leaving 5 bases unmatched. In germline, CDR1 is SGHNT, CDR2 YYREEE (reference sequence). The CDR3 region has the DNA TGTGCCAGCAGCTCCGGGACAGGGGAACGAAACACCATATATTTT. This translates into CASSSGTGERNTIYF.

The rearrangement joins TRBV6-5 to TRBJ2-3; D is undetermined. CDR1 and CDR2 from the germline V gene are MNHEY and SVGAGI. Trimming took off 7 bases at V and 5 bases at J, with 13 bases between the two ends. This CDR3 contains 13 residues. The CDR3 region has the DNA TGTGCCAGCAAAGCCCCGGGTGGAGATACGCAGTATTTT. It specifies CASKAPGGDTQYF.

The rearrangement links TRBV14 to TRBJ2-1, with D perhaps matching TRBD2 (6 bases). Per germline, CDR1 SGHDN and CDR2 FVKESK. The CDR3 is made up of 14 amino acids. Trimming left V 0 bases short and J 10 bases short, with 13 bases between. CDR3 protein: CASSQDREDQEQFF. The CDR3 DNA sequence: TGTGCCAGCAGCCAAGACAGGGAGGACCAGGAGCAGTTCTTC.

The rearrangement uses TRBV20-1 and TRBJ2-7; TRBD2 matches at 9 bases. CDR3 length equals 15 residues. Per germline, CDR1 DFQATT and CDR2 SNEGSKA (reference sequence). The J segment lost 2 bases and the V segment lost 3 bases, leaving 8 bases of the junction unmatched. In nucleotides, the CDR3 is TGCAGTGCTAGTTTTTCGGCTAGCGGGGCCTACGAGCAGTACTTC. Amino acids: CSASFSASGAYEQYF.

This clone has only a few counts. The chain is built from TRBV29-1 and TRBJ2-1; 9 positions agree with TRBD1. V lost 6 bases and J lost 7; bases outside the gene matches: 7. CDR1 SQVTM and CDR2 ANQGSEA come from the germline V gene. The CDR3 sequence is 13 residues long. CDR3 loop: CSVDRGALNEQFF. The CDR3 bases are TGCAGCGTGGACAGGGGTGCGCTTAATGAGCAGTTCTTC.

V and J are TRBV30 and TRBJ2-1, with TRBD2 as a possible D gene (6 bases). Trimming left V 0 bases short and J 5 bases short, with 17 bases between. There are 16 residues in the CDR3. The germline V gene encodes CDR1 GTSNPN and CDR2 SVGIG (reference sequence). The CDR3 DNA follows: TGTGCCTGGAGTGTACGCGCTGGACTACAGAACAATGAGCAGTTCTTC. This translates into CAWSVRAGLQNNEQFF. Filled out from reference TRBV30 and TRBJ2-1, the complete variable domain reads SQTIHQWPATLVQPVGSPLSLECTVEGTSNPNLYWYRQAAGRGLQLLFYSVGIGQISSEVPQNLSASRPQDRQFILSSKKLLLSDSGFYLCAWSVRAGLQNNEQFFGPGTRLTVL.

This clone came up a few times. The chain recombines TRBV19 with TRBJ2-3; 9 positions match TRBD2. V dropped 0 bases and J dropped 4; count of bases not matched to a gene: 8. Germline CDR1 is LNHDA and CDR2 is SQIVND (reference sequence). The CDR3 is made up of 17 amino acids. The CDR3 sequence is CASSIERTSERADTQYF. As DNA, the CDR3 is TGTGCCAGTAGTATAGAGCGGACTAGCGAGAGAGCAGATACGCAGTATTTT.

Concerning this clone: The junction departs from the called germline gene at one end, perhaps through a read error. The chain has TRBV28 and TRBJ2-7, with 13 nucleotides matching TRBD2. The CDR3 sequence is 14 residues long. In germline, CDR1 is MDHEN, CDR2 SYDVKM. The CDR3 nucleotides are TGTGCCAGCAGTTTGGGGACTAGCGGGACCCTGGGGGACTTC. This codes for CASSLGTSGTLGDF.

This clone showed up many times. V is TRBV7-2 and J is TRBJ2-1, with D perhaps matching TRBD1 (6 bases). Per germline, CDR1 SGHTA and CDR2 FQGNSA. The CDR3 has 11 residues. V shed 7 bases and J shed 10 bases, with 11 bases lying between them. The CDR3 sequence is CASTTGREQFF. In DNA form, the CDR3 reads TGTGCCAGCACGACAGGACGGGAGCAGTTCTTC.

This chain links TRBV6-1 with TRBJ2-1; D possibly corresponds to TRBD2 (5 bases). Germline V gene data show CDR1 as MNHNS and CDR2 as SASEGT. Trimming took off 3 bases at V and 0 bases at J, with 9 bases between the two ends. CDR3 length equals 15 residues. The CDR3 sequence: CASSEERSSYNEQFF. The CDR3 DNA follows: TGTGCCAGCAGTGAGGAGCGGAGCTCCTACAATGAGCAGTTCTTC.

V and J are TRBV3-1 (or the pseudogene TRBV3-2) and TRBJ1-4, with TRBD1 matching 9 bases. V was pared by 4 bases and J by 5 bases, with 5 bases of the junction left unmatched. Germline CDR1 reads LGHDT; CDR2 reads YNNKEL (reference sequence). The CDR3 covers 15 residues. CDR3 residues: CASSLRQGGNEKLFF. CDR3 nucleotides: TGTGCCAGCAGCCTCAGACAGGGGGGGAATGAAAAACTGTTTTTT.

The chain links TRBV18 to TRBJ1-2; 8 bases align to TRBD1. The CDR3 is made up of 12 amino acids. Germline-derived CDR1 and CDR2 are KGHSH and LQKENI. Trimming at V came to 6 bases and at J to 8 bases, leaving 5 bases not matched to a gene. This chain's CDR3 is CASSDRQGGYTF. CDR3 nucleotides: TGTGCCAGCTCGGACCGACAGGGGGGCTACACCTTC.

CDR3 DNA sequence: TGCGCCAGCAGCTTGGGTCACCGGGGCGGGGAGCTGTTTTTT. Translated, it gives CASSLGHRGGELFF. The J gene is TRBJ2-2, the V gene TRBV5-1, with D maybe TRBD2 (5 bases). V dropped 0 bases and J dropped 7 bases, with 10 bases sitting between them. The CDR3 spans 14 residues. CDR1 is SGHRS and CDR2 is YFSETQ in the germline V gene.

The rearrangement links TRBV19 to TRBJ1-2; TRBD1 matches 10 bases. Germline-derived CDR1 and CDR2 are LNHDA and SQIVND (reference sequence). With 5 bases clipped from V and 7 bases from J, the junction kept 7 bases outside the gene matches. The CDR3 spans 14 residues. Here the CDR3 DNA reads TGTGCCAGTAGTGCACGGACAGGGGGAGGTGGCTACACCTTC. Protein: CASSARTGGGGYTF.

The chain couples TRBV11-2 to TRBJ2-5, with D possibly matching TRBD1 (6 bases). The V end was cut by 6 bases, the J end by 5 bases, with 16 bases between. This CDR3 comprises 14 residues. Germline assignment: CDR1 SGHAT and CDR2 FQNNGV. The CDR3, as DNA: TGTGCCAGCAGTCTAGACAGGCTTGGGGAGACCCAGTACTTC. Amino acids: CASSLDRLGETQYF.